The rows below give T cell receptor beta chains drawn from one sample of a study of long-term antiretroviral therapy in people with HIV. Libraries were prepared by immunoSEQ multiplex PCR; TCRdb keeps only in-frame clonotypes and omits some of them. The sample lists around 25,000 clones, over 70% occurring once. Sequencing used unsorted PBMCs, obtained 3 years after starting antiretroviral therapy. All receptors derive from a young man with HIV. CDR3s include the opening cysteine and the closing phenylalanine or tryptophan. The D gene is left open where the match is weak. Expanded clones get a size class; other rows say once, few or many, or leave the size out.

CDR3nt,CDR3aa,j_gene,d_gene,abundance,v_gene
TGTGCCAGCAGTTTCACGAACACCGGGGAGCTGTTTTTT,CASSFTNTGELFF,TRBJ2-2,NA,NA,TRBV28
TGTGCCAGCAGCTTTGGGAGGGGGGACTATGGCTACACCTTC,CASSFGRGDYGYTF,TRBJ1-2,NA,few,TRBV7-9
TGTGCCAGCAGTGAAACCGGGCCCGGCTCTGGAAACACCATATATTTT,CASSETGPGSGNTIYF,TRBJ1-3,NA,NA,TRBV6-1
TGTGCCAGCAGTTTATCCGGGACAGGCAATCAGCCCCAGCATTTT,CASSLSGTGNQPQHF,TRBJ1-5,TRBD1,few,TRBV6-1
TGTGCCAGCAGTATACCACGGACAGGGGACACTGAAGCTTTCTTT,CASSIPRTGDTEAFF,TRBJ1-1,TRBD1,NA,TRBV28
TGTGCCAGCAGTTACAGGGATTATTCACCCCTCCACTTT,CASSYRDYSPLHF,TRBJ1-6,NA,few,TRBV27
TGTGCCAGCAGCTCCCTGGACTTCGGCAATGAGCAGTTCTTC,CASSSLDFGNEQFF,TRBJ2-1,NA,NA,TRBV5-5
TGTGCCAGCAGTGAAATGGGGGGAGACAGTGAAAAACTGTTTTTT,CASSEMGGDSEKLFF,TRBJ1-4,NA,NA,TRBV6-1
TGTGCCAGTATTGGTCCCGGAAATCAGCCCCAGCATTTT,CASIGPGNQPQHF,TRBJ1-5,NA,NA,TRBV19
TGTGCCAGCAGTTACTCCGTACAGGAAAAACTGTTTTTT,CASSYSVQEKLFF,TRBJ1-4,NA,NA,TRBV6-5
TGTGCCAGCAGCGCCGGGACAGCTGGAAACACCATATATTTT,CASSAGTAGNTIYF,TRBJ1-3,TRBD1,once,TRBV9
TGCGCCAGCAGGGACAGGACGAACACCGGGGAGCTGTTTTTT,CASRDRTNTGELFF,TRBJ2-2,TRBD1,NA,TRBV10-2
TGTGCCACCAGCAGAGAGGCAGGGACTCTTAATGAAAAACTGTTTTTT,CATSREAGTLNEKLFF,TRBJ1-4,NA,once,TRBV15
TGTGCCAGCAGCTTTAGGGTGAACACTGAAGCTTTCTTT,CASSFRVNTEAFF,TRBJ1-1,NA,few,TRBV7-9
TGTGCCAGCAGCTTACGAGGATCACCCCTCCACTTT,CASSLRGSPLHF,TRBJ1-6,NA,NA,TRBV5-6
TGTGCCAGCAGCTTAGCGCTAGCCCAGGGTAAAGAGACCCAGTACTTC,CASSLALAQGKETQYF,TRBJ2-5,NA,NA,TRBV7-9
TGTGCCTGGAGTGAGGTCGGCTACGAGCAGTACTTC,CAWSEVGYEQYF,TRBJ2-7,NA,NA,TRBV30
TGTGCCACCAGCAGACCCCCCCGCGAGGGGGGGCAGCCCCAGCATTTT,CATSRPPREGGQPQHF,TRBJ1-5,NA,NA,TRBV15
TGTGCCAGCAGCTTCGCCGGGGTACGGTGGGACACTGAAGCTTTCTTT,CASSFAGVRWDTEAFF,TRBJ1-1,NA,NA,TRBV7-8
TGTGCCAGCAGCCAAGGTCCTGGGCCGGTCGGAGAGACCCAGTACTTC,CASSQGPGPVGETQYF,TRBJ2-5,NA,NA,TRBV14
TGTGCCAGTATAAACAGGGGAGTCGGACGGGAAAAACTGTTTTTT,CASINRGVGREKLFF,TRBJ1-4,TRBD1,NA,TRBV19
TGTGCCAGCAGTTACTCGGGGCTTGCGGCCAAAAACATTCAGTACTTC,CASSYSGLAAKNIQYF,TRBJ2-4,NA,NA,TRBV6-5
TGTGCCAGCTCACCTCGGACGGGAAACTCTGGGGCCAACGTCCTGACTTTC,CASSPRTGNSGANVLTF,TRBJ2-6,NA,NA,TRBV18
TGTGCCAGCAGCTTAGATGGTGGCCGGACGGCTTTCTTT,CASSLDGGRTAFF,TRBJ1-1,NA,NA,TRBV11-3
TGTGCCAGCAGTGACAGGGTGTCGGGAAACACCATATATTTT,CASSDRVSGNTIYF,TRBJ1-3,NA,NA,TRBV2
TGTGCCAGCAGCGGGGGGGCTCGTTGGCAAGAAGAGACCCAGTACTTC,CASSGGARWQEETQYF,TRBJ2-5,NA,NA,TRBV5-6
TGTGCCAGCAGCGCCTCCGGACCTCTATACAATGAGCAGTTCTTC,CASSASGPLYNEQFF,TRBJ2-1,NA,few,TRBV9
TGTGCCATCAGTGTTAGTTTCGGACAGGGGGAGGCCGGGGAGCTGTTTTTT,CAISVSFGQGEAGELFF,TRBJ2-2,TRBD1,NA,TRBV10-3
TGTGCCAGCTCACCACCAGGGGGCTTAAACACTGAAGCTTTCTTT,CASSPPGGLNTEAFF,TRBJ1-1,TRBD1,NA,TRBV18
TGTGCCAGCAGTTTGAGTAACAGGGGCACAGATACGCAGTATTTT,CASSLSNRGTDTQYF,TRBJ2-3,NA,NA,TRBV28
TGTGCCAGCAGTCGATCATCGGATATTAGCAATCAGCCCCAGCATTTT,CASSRSSDISNQPQHF,TRBJ1-5,NA,NA,TRBV5-5
TGTGCCAGTACATCAGCTTACAATCAGCCCCAGCATTTT,CASTSAYNQPQHF,TRBJ1-5,NA,NA,TRBV19
TGTGCCAGCAGCGTTGTAGTGTCCGGGGAGCTGTTTTTT,CASSVVVSGELFF,TRBJ2-2,NA,NA,TRBV9
TGTGCCAGCAGCTTAGCCGCTCTTCTCGAGACCCAGTACTTC,CASSLAALLETQYF,TRBJ2-5,NA,NA,TRBV7-2
TGTGCCAGCAGCGCGCTAGCGCCCTTGTTTGGGGATACGCAGTATTTT,CASSALAPLFGDTQYF,TRBJ2-3,NA,NA,TRBV11-2
TGCAGCGTCGTACAGGGTGGAGAAAAACTGTTTTTT,CSVVQGGEKLFF,TRBJ1-4,NA,NA,TRBV29-1
TGTGCCAGCCACACAGATACGCAGTATTTT,CASHTDTQYF,TRBJ2-3,NA,NA,TRBV13
TGTGCCAGCAGCTTTAGGGGACAGTGGCTTAACTATGGCTACACCTTC,CASSFRGQWLNYGYTF,TRBJ1-2,TRBD1,NA,TRBV13
TGTGCCAGCAGCCCCCGTAGGGGGGCCTACGAGCAGTACTTC,CASSPRRGAYEQYF,TRBJ2-7,NA,NA,TRBV6-6
TGCAGCGTTCAATCTTTTTCGAACACCGGGGAGCTGTTTTTT,CSVQSFSNTGELFF,TRBJ2-2,NA,NA,TRBV29-1
TGTGCCAGTAGGGACAGAGGGTCTGGAAACACCATATATTTT,CASRDRGSGNTIYF,TRBJ1-3,NA,once,TRBV19
TGTGCCAGCAGTGATGGGGAACAGGGGGCGATTAGCAATCAGCCCCAGCATTTT,CASSDGEQGAISNQPQHF,TRBJ1-5,TRBD1,NA,TRBV6-1
TGTGCCAGCAGCCCACAGGGCCCCGGAAACACCATATATTTT,CASSPQGPGNTIYF,TRBJ1-3,NA,NA,TRBV6-5
TGTGCCACCAGCTCACAGGATGGGACAGGGCACACTGAAGCTTTCTTT,CATSSQDGTGHTEAFF,TRBJ1-1,TRBD1,NA,TRBV15
TGCGCCAGCAGCTCGATTAGCGGGGGTTCTTACTATGAGCAGTTCTTC,CASSSISGGSYYEQFF,TRBJ2-1,TRBD2,NA,TRBV5-1
TGTGCCAGCAGCCCCTATTGGGGCGGAGCTAACTATGGCTACACCTTC,CASSPYWGGANYGYTF,TRBJ1-2,NA,NA,TRBV5-5
TGTGCCAGCAGTGTGAGGCGGGGGGCATCTCTTACCTCCTACGAGCAGTACTTC,CASSVRRGASLTSYEQYF,TRBJ2-7,TRBD2,NA,TRBV2
TGTGCCAGCAGCTTGGAAGACGGCACAGATACGCAGTATTTT,CASSLEDGTDTQYF,TRBJ2-3,NA,NA,TRBV5-6
TGTGCCAGCAGTGTATGGTCGGGTCAGCCCCAGCATTTT,CASSVWSGQPQHF,TRBJ1-5,NA,NA,TRBV2
TGTGCCAGCCCCATACGGAGCACCTACGAGCAGTACTTC,CASPIRSTYEQYF,TRBJ2-7,NA,NA,TRBV5-8
TGCGCCAGCAGCCCGGGACAAGCAAACATTATTAGCAATCAGCCCCAGCATTTT,CASSPGQANIISNQPQHF,TRBJ1-5,NA,NA,TRBV4-1